A single sample gave rise to the 30 T cell receptor beta chains below, sequenced in a study of CXCR4 blockade with PD-1 therapy in pancreatic cancer. Profiling relied on immunoSEQ multiplex PCR, and the TCRdb table lists in-frame clones only, not all of them. The sample lists about 17,000 clones, over 60% occurring once. Sequences were obtained from tumor tissue. The receptors originated from a human donor with pancreatic ductal adenocarcinoma.

The chain is built from TRBV28 and TRBJ1-4; 8 bases align to TRBD1. Germline V gives CDR1 MDHEN, CDR2 SYDVKM. The CDR3 runs to 14 residues. The V gene end was trimmed by 7 bases and the J gene end by 8 bases; junction bases not matched to a gene: 9. The chain's CDR3 is CASTFTGGREKLFF. In DNA form, the CDR3 reads TGTGCCAGCACCTTTACAGGGGGGAGGGAAAAACTGTTTTTT.

V gene TRBV18 combines with J gene TRBJ2-3; 10 bases map to TRBD2. Germline CDR1 KGHSH, CDR2 LQKENI. The CDR3 has 15 residues. With V trimmed by 4 bases and J by 3 bases, 4 bases remained unmatched. In DNA, the CDR3 is TGTGCCAGCTCACTTTCTAGCGGGAGTACAGATACGCAGTATTTT. It translates to CASSLSSGSTDTQYF.

The V call is TRBV5-1, the J call TRBJ2-7; TRBD2 matches 7 bases. CDR1 and CDR2 (germline): SGHRS, YFSETQ. Trimming removed 2 bases from V and 7 bases from J; junction bases left unmatched: 12. The CDR3 contains 15 residues. In DNA, the CDR3 is TGCGCCAGCAGCTTTCGTCGACCCGGGGAGGGGGAGCAGTACTTC. Its translation is CASSFRRPGEGEQYF.

The chain is built from TRBV7-1 and TRBJ2-3; D is unclear. TRBV7-1 is an ORF for which the function is uncertain. CDR3 size: 13 residues. The germline V and J ends were trimmed by 6 bases and 6 bases, with 13 bases remaining between them. The CDR3 DNA is TGTGCCAGCAGGAGAAGCGATTCGGATACGCAGTATTTT. Encoded protein: CASRRSDSDTQYF.

The rearrangement links TRBV11-3 to TRBJ2-5, with 13 bases fitting TRBD2. CDR1 SGHNT and CDR2 YENEEA come from the germline V gene. CDR3 length equals 17 residues. Germline trimming cut 4 bases from V and 0 bases from J; bases unmatched to any gene: 5. Here the CDR3 DNA reads TGTGCCAGCAGCTCGGGACTAGCGGGACCGCACCAAGAGACCCAGTACTTC. It encodes CASSSGLAGPHQETQYF.

The chain recombines TRBV28 with TRBJ2-1, with TRBD2 matching over 10 bases. With V trimmed by 2 bases and J by 9 bases, 4 bases remained unmatched. CDR3 length equals 14 residues. Germline loops: CDR1 MDHEN, CDR2 SYDVKM. The CDR3 is CASSLLAGEGEQFF. CDR3 in DNA: TGTGCCAGCAGTTTACTAGCGGGAGAAGGTGAGCAGTTCTTC.

V and J are TRBV25-1 and TRBJ2-1; TRBD2 is a possible D gene (6 bases). The germline CDR1 and CDR2 sequences are MGHDK and SYGVNS. This CDR3 comprises 15 residues. Deletions cut 0 bases from V and 2 bases from J, with 8 bases between. The CDR3 here is CASSEYTSTYNEQFF. DNA of the CDR3: TGTGCCAGCAGTGAATATACTAGCACCTACAATGAGCAGTTCTTC.

This chain connects TRBV19 to TRBJ1-4; D remains unclear. CDR3 length: 15 amino acids. Germline CDR1 LNHDA, CDR2 SQIVND (reference sequence). The V gene lost 5 bases and the J gene lost 6 bases, with 16 bases spanning the gap. The CDR3 nucleotides are TGTGCCAGTAGTGGTGTTGGGCAGCCCTATGAAAAACTGTTTTTT. Amino acid sequence: CASSGVGQPYEKLFF. The complete variable domain, with remaining parts taken from reference TRBV19 and TRBJ1-4, reads DGGITQSPKYLFRKEGQNVTLSCEQNLNHDAMYWYRQDPGQGLRLIYYSQIVNDFQKGDIAEGYSVSREKKESFPLTVTSAQKNPTAFYLCASSGVGQPYEKLFFGSGTQLSVL.

Concerning this clone: Sequence at one end of the junction differs from germline and may be a read error. V is TRBV28 and J is TRBJ2-7; perhaps D is TRBD1 or TRBD2 (6 bases each). There are 14 residues in the CDR3. Germline V gene data show CDR1 as MDHEN and CDR2 as SYDVKM. The CDR3 bases are TGTGCCTACAGAGGGGGGTTGGTGGCCTATGAGCAGTACTTC. It specifies CAYRGGLVAYEQYF.

This clone was observed a handful of times. The genes are TRBV19 and TRBJ2-3, with 9 positions matching TRBD2. This CDR3 is 13 amino acids long. V gave up 6 bases and J gave up 4 bases; unmatched junction bases: 2. Germline-derived CDR1 and CDR2 are LNHDA and SQIVND (reference sequence). CDR3 in amino acids: CASRVAGADTQYF. The CDR3 DNA reads as TGTGCCAGTAGAGTAGCGGGAGCAGATACGCAGTATTTT. The entire variable domain, with the rest obtained from reference TRBV19 and TRBJ2-3, is as follows: DGGITQSPKYLFRKEGQNVTLSCEQNLNHDAMYWYRQDPGQGLRLIYYSQIVNDFQKGDIAEGYSVSREKKESFPLTVTSAQKNPTAFYLCASRVAGADTQYFGPGTRLTVL.

The chain has TRBV30 and TRBJ2-3; a weak D match, TRBD1 (6 bases). The germline V gene has CDR1 GTSNPN and CDR2 SVGIG (reference sequence). The V and J ends lost 5 bases and 6 bases respectively, with 15 bases between them. The CDR3 covers 13 residues. In DNA form, the CDR3 reads TGTGCCTGGGCAAGGGGGACGCATGATACGCAGTATTTT. This encodes CAWARGTHDTQYF.

The gene calls are TRBV9 and TRBJ2-2, with a weak D call TRBD2 (5 bases). CDR3 length equals 15 residues. Germline V gene lookup returns CDR1 SGDLS and CDR2 YYNGEE. Trimming stripped 0 bases from V and 5 bases from J, with 11 bases between. The CDR3 loop reads CASSVGLAVTGELFF. As DNA, the CDR3 is TGTGCCAGCAGCGTAGGGCTAGCTGTGACCGGGGAGCTGTTTTTT. Combining the CDR3 with reference TRBV9 and TRBJ2-2 gives the whole variable domain DSGVTQTPKHLITATGQRVTLRCSPRSGDLSVYWYQQSLDQGLQFLIQYYNGEERAKGNILERFSAQQFPDLHSELNLSSLELGDSALYFCASSVGLAVTGELFFGEGSRLTVL.

The chain couples TRBV18 to TRBJ2-5; D not certain. Trimming cost V 2 bases and J 2 bases, with 3 bases left between them. The CDR3 covers 12 residues. Germline loops: CDR1 KGHSH, CDR2 LQKENI. The CDR3 loop reads CASSPNQETQYF. The DNA of the CDR3 is TGTGCCAGCTCACCAAATCAAGAGACCCAGTACTTC.

The V gene is TRBV9, the J gene TRBJ1-3; D gene uncertain. The germline CDR1 and CDR2 sequences are SGDLS and YYNGEE. The V and J ends lost 2 bases and 2 bases respectively, with 5 bases between them. The CDR3 contains 13 residues. The CDR3 sequence is CASSVTPGNTIYF. In nucleotides, the CDR3 is TGTGCCAGCAGCGTTACACCTGGAAACACCATATATTTT.

DNA of the CDR3: TGTGCCAGCAGCTTAGACAGGGGAGATGGCTACACCTTC. This sequence encodes CASSLDRGDGYTF. The chain employs TRBV28 and TRBJ1-2, with TRBD1 matching 8 bases. With V trimmed by 6 bases and J by 6 bases, 6 bases remained unmatched. This CDR3 has 13 residues. Germline V gene lookup returns CDR1 MDHEN and CDR2 SYDVKM.

The chain joins TRBV28 to TRBJ2-2, with a possible D match to TRBD1 (6 bases). Trimming took off 8 bases at V and 5 bases at J, with 18 bases between the two ends. The CDR3 runs to 15 residues. Germline CDR1 and CDR2: MDHEN and SYDVKM. The CDR3 DNA sequence: TGTGCCAGCGGGATGACAGGCCAAAGGACCGGGGAGCTGTTTTTT. Protein product: CASGMTGQRTGELFF. Looking up the rest from reference TRBV28 and TRBJ2-2 gives the full variable domain: DVKVTQSSRYLVKRTGEKVFLECVQDMDHENMFWYRQDPGLGLRLIYFSYDVKMKEKGDIPEGYSVSREKKERFSLILESASTNQTSMYLCASGMTGQRTGELFFGEGSRLTVL.

The chain combines TRBV15 with TRBJ1-2; D is uncertain. Germline lookup yields CDR1 LNHNV and CDR2 YYDKDF (reference sequence). CDR3 size: 14 residues. V lost 2 bases and J 4 bases, leaving 11 bases between the germline ends. In DNA form, the CDR3 reads TGTGCCACCAGCAGACACGAGGGAGCCTATGGCTACACCTTC. Translated: CATSRHEGAYGYTF.

This chain links TRBV29-1 with TRBJ1-2; 7 positions match TRBD1. The CDR3 consists of 12 residues. The V segment lost 4 bases and the J segment 8 bases; nucleotides outside the gene matches: 7. Per the germline V gene, CDR1 is SQVTM and CDR2 is ANQGSEA. The DNA for the CDR3 is TGCAGCGTTGTAGGGGGCGAACGAGGCTACACCTTC. Translation: CSVVGGERGYTF.

This clone appeared once. The genes are TRBV10-3 and TRBJ1-2; D gene unclear. Germline V gene lookup returns CDR1 ENHRY and CDR2 SYGVKD. The CDR3 covers 13 residues. V was cut by 2 bases and J by 8 bases, with 12 bases left in between. The CDR3 sequence: CAISEPIMKGYTF. CDR3 sequence (DNA): TGTGCCATCAGTGAGCCGATTATGAAGGGCTACACCTTC.

The rearrangement joins TRBV30 to TRBJ1-5; TRBD1 is a possible D gene (5 bases). V was cut by 5 bases and J by 0 bases, with 14 bases left in between. Germline-derived CDR1 and CDR2 are GTSNPN and SVGIG (reference sequence). There are 15 residues in the CDR3. CDR3 protein: CAWGGTFYSNQPQHF. The CDR3 DNA sequence: TGTGCCTGGGGCGGGACGTTTTATAGCAATCAGCCCCAGCATTTT.

This chain connects TRBV28 to TRBJ2-4; no clear D gene. Germline V CDR1 and CDR2: MDHEN, SYDVKM. This CDR3 is built from 14 residues. Trimming removed 6 bases at V and 8 bases at J, with 17 bases between. The CDR3 region has the DNA TGTGCCAGCAGCCCCGCGTCGCCGCTGGACATTCAGTACTTC. This gives the protein CASSPASPLDIQYF.

The chain carries TRBV6-8 and TRBJ2-4; 11 bases line up with TRBD2. The CDR3 has 17 amino acids. Germline V gives CDR1 MNHGY, CDR2 SAAAGT. Losses at the gene ends were 5 bases for V and 6 bases for J; bases not matched to a gene: 12. The CDR3: CASSHLGSGRAGNIQYF. The CDR3 bases are TGTGCCAGCAGTCACCTCGGTAGCGGGAGGGCCGGAAACATTCAGTACTTC.

V usage is TRBV23-1 and J usage is TRBJ1-5; a possible D gene is TRBD1 (5 bases). TRBV23-1 is known as an ORF, though its function is uncertain. V was clipped by 6 bases and J by 2 bases, with 14 bases between them. The CDR3 contains 15 residues. This chain's CDR3 is CASSQGRGGNQPQHF. In DNA, the CDR3 is TGCGCCAGCAGCCAAGGTCGGGGCGGCAATCAGCCCCAGCATTTT.

J is TRBJ1-2 and V is TRBV28, with D perhaps matching TRBD1 (5 bases). The V gene lost 3 bases and the J gene lost 10 bases, with 15 bases spanning the gap. CDR3 size: 13 residues. Germline-derived CDR1 and CDR2 are MDHEN and SYDVKM. In DNA form, the CDR3 reads TGTGCCAGCAGTTTCCCTGGGACCTTAGACTACACCTTC. Protein: CASSFPGTLDYTF.

This clone was seen a handful of times. Written as DNA, the CDR3 is TGCAGCGTCTCGCCAGGGGGGGGGAACACTGAAGCTTTCTTT. Translation: CSVSPGGGNTEAFF. The V call is TRBV29-1, the J call TRBJ1-1; the match to TRBD1 covers 7 bases. Unmatched junction bases numbered 8, after V lost 6 bases and J lost 1 base. Per the germline V gene, CDR1 is SQVTM and CDR2 is ANQGSEA. The CDR3 has 14 residues.

V is TRBV29-1 and J is TRBJ2-1; perhaps TRBD2 as D (5 bases). CDR1 is SQVTM and CDR2 is ANQGSEA in the germline V gene. The CDR3 contains 14 residues. The ends were cut back, 4 bases at V and 1 base at J, with 11 bases in the middle. The CDR3 coding sequence is TGCAGCGTTGCACCGACGGGGTCCTACAATGAGCAGTTCTTC. Its protein product is CSVAPTGSYNEQFF.

The chain combines TRBV28 with TRBJ2-2, with unresolved D. There are 13 residues in the CDR3. Trimming pared 0 bases from V and 3 bases from J, leaving 2 bases between. Looked up from germline, CDR1 is MDHEN and CDR2 is SYDVKM. Written as DNA, the CDR3 is TGTGCCAGCAGTTTATGGCACACCGGGGAGCTGTTTTTT. Its protein is CASSLWHTGELFF.

This rearrangement joins TRBV19 to TRBJ2-1, with TRBD1 as a possible D gene (7 bases). V gave up 0 bases and J gave up 7 bases, with 13 bases separating them. The CDR3 has 15 amino acids. Germline CDR1 reads LNHDA; CDR2 reads SQIVND (reference sequence). CDR3 coding DNA: TGTGCCAGTAGTATAGATACAGGGGAGGTGAATGAGCAGTTCTTC. Translating it yields CASSIDTGEVNEQFF.

The J gene is TRBJ1-4, the V gene TRBV30; D uncertain. The germline V and J ends were trimmed by 2 bases and 8 bases, with 12 bases remaining between them. The CDR3 covers 13 residues. Germline loops: CDR1 GTSNPN, CDR2 SVGIG (reference sequence). CDR3 loop: CAWSFRVGEKLFF. The CDR3 DNA reads TGTGCCTGGAGTTTTAGAGTTGGGGAAAAACTGTTTTTT.

The V gene is TRBV18, the J gene TRBJ2-1, with TRBD2 matching over 7 bases. CDR1 is KGHSH and CDR2 is LQKENI in the germline V gene. Losses at the gene ends were 2 bases for V and 7 bases for J; bases not matched to a gene: 5. CDR3 length equals 14 residues. CDR3 sequence reads: CASSPSTSENEQFF. The DNA for the CDR3 is TGTGCCAGCTCACCATCTACTAGCGAAAATGAGCAGTTCTTC.